This entry lists 7 T cell receptor beta chains sequenced from one sample in a study of blood T cells in healthy people across ages. Primers used in a second PCR of about 7 to 11 cycles were a sample-barcoded 5' primer and a J-beta primer mix. TCRdb itself ran the 5' RACE reads through MiXCR, one entry per CDR3 protein. The table includes more than 1.4 million distinct CDR3 sequences, 35% to 45% detected once. Input material: blood. The receptors here all came from a woman younger than 30 in good health.

This clonotype was counted at least ten times. The chain joins TRBV29-1 to TRBJ2-1; D call uncertain. The CDR3 is 13 amino acids. The V end lost 8 bases, the J end lost 1 base, and 12 bases lay between the germline ends. Germline V gene lookup returns CDR1 SQVTM and CDR2 ANQGSEA. The CDR3 sequence is CSLSKVSYNEQFF. Written as DNA, the CDR3 is TGCAGCTTAAGTAAAGTTTCCTACAATGAGCAGTTCTTC.

This clonotype was detected a few times. This chain joins TRBV7-2 and TRBJ1-2; D gene unclear. V dropped 6 bases and J dropped 2 bases, with 10 bases sitting between them. CDR1 and CDR2 (germline): SGHTA, FQGNSA. The length of the CDR3 is 13 residues. The DNA for the CDR3 is TGTGCCAGCAGACGCGGACCGAACTATGGCTACACCTTC. Translated, it gives CASRRGPNYGYTF.

This clonotype has just a few counts. The chain links TRBV4-1 to TRBJ2-1; TRBD2 aligns across 10 bases. The CDR3 has 18 residues. Germline lookup yields CDR1 MGHRA and CDR2 YSYEKL. V dropped 1 base and J dropped 4; count of bases not matched to a gene: 10. The CDR3 spells CASSQGPPTSGAYNEQFF. The CDR3 DNA is TGCGCCAGCAGCCAAGGCCCACCAACTAGCGGGGCGTACAATGAGCAGTTCTTC.

V usage is TRBV3-1 and J usage is TRBJ2-3; 8 bases are a match to TRBD2. The CDR3 consists of 16 residues. Per germline, CDR1 LGHDT and CDR2 YNNKEL (reference sequence). V shed 0 bases, J shed 6 bases, and the junction held 8 bases outside the gene matches. CDR3 sequence: CASSQDGTRAGDTQYF. DNA for the CDR3: TGTGCCAGCAGCCAAGACGGGACTAGGGCCGGGGATACGCAGTATTTT.

This clonotype has just a few counts. The V call is TRBV29-1, the J call TRBJ1-2; maybe TRBD1 (6 bases). Germline V gives CDR1 SQVTM, CDR2 ANQGSEA. This CDR3 comprises 14 residues. The V gene lost 5 bases and the J gene lost 5 bases, with 18 bases spanning the gap. CDR3 sequence reads: CSVLGGPEGYGYTF. The DNA for the CDR3 is TGCAGCGTTCTGGGGGGCCCCGAAGGATATGGCTACACCTTC.

This clonotype was detected many times. The chain links TRBV29-1 to TRBJ2-5; D possibly uses TRBD1 or TRBD2 (7 bases each). Germline lookup yields CDR1 SQVTM and CDR2 ANQGSEA. This CDR3 is 12 amino acids long. Deletions cut 5 bases from V and 11 bases from J, with 18 bases between. CDR3 sequence (DNA): TGCAGCGTTCTCCAGGGGGGGGATGAGCAGTACTTC. Encoded protein: CSVLQGGDEQYF.

This clonotype was found a few times. V and J are TRBV7-2 and TRBJ2-1; TRBD2 matches at 9 bases. Germline-derived CDR1 and CDR2 are SGHTA and FQGNSA. The CDR3 is 18 amino acids. The ends lost 5 bases at V and 1 base at J; junction bases unmatched: 12. CDR3 sequence reads: CASSPRAGGPISYNEQFF. CDR3 coding DNA: TGTGCCAGCAGCCCCCGGGCGGGAGGGCCGATATCCTACAATGAGCAGTTCTTC.